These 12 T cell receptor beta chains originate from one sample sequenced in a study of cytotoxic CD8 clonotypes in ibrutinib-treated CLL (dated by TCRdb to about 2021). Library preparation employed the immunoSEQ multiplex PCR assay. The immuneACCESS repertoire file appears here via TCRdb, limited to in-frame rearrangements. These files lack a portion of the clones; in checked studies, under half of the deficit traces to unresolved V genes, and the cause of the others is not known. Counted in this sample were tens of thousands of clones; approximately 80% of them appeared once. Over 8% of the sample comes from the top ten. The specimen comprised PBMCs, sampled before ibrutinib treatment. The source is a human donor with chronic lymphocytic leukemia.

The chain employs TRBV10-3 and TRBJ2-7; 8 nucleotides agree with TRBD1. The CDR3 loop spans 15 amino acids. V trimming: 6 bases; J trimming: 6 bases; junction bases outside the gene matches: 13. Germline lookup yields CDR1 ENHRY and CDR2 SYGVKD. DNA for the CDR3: TGTGCCATCAGGGGGATAAACAGGGGGATGGGCGAGCAGTACTTC. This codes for CAIRGINRGMGEQYF.

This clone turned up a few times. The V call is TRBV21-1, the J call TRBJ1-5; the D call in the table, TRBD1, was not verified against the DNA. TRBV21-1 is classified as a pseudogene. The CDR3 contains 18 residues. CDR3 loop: CASSFPINPTGGVQPQHF. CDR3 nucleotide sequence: TGTGCCAGCAGCTTCCCCATAAACCCGACAGGGGGCGTTCAGCCCCAGCATTTT.

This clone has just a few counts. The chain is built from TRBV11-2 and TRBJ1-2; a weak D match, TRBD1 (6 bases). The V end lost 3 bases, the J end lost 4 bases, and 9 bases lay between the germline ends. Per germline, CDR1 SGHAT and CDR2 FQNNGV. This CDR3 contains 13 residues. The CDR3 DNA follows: TGTGCCAGCAGCTTGGGCAGGGGCTATGGCTACACCTTC. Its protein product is CASSLGRGYGYTF.

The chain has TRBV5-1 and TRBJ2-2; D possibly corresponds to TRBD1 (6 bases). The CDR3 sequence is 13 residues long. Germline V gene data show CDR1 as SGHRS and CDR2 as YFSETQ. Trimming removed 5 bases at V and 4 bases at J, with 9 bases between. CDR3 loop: CASSWGRTGELFF. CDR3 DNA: TGCGCCAGCAGTTGGGGGCGCACCGGGGAGCTGTTTTTT.

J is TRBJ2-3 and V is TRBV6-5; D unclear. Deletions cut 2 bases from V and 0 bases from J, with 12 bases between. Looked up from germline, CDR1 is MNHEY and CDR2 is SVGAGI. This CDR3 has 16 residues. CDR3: CASSYRASLSTDTQYF. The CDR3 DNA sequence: TGTGCCAGCAGTTACCGGGCCAGCCTTAGCACAGATACGCAGTATTTT.

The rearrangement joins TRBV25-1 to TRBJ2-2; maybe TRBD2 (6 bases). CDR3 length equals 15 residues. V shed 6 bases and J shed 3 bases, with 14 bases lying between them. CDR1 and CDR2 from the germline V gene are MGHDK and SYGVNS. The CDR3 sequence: CASREGRRDTGELFF. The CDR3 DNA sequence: TGTGCCAGCAGGGAGGGGCGCCGCGACACCGGGGAGCTGTTTTTT.

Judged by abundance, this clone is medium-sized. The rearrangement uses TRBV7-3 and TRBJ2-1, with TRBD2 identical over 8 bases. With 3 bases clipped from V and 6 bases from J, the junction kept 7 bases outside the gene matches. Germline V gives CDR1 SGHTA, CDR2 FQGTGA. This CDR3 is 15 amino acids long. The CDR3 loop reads CASSFSGNTVNEQFF. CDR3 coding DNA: TGTGCCAGCAGCTTTAGCGGGAATACCGTCAATGAGCAGTTCTTC.

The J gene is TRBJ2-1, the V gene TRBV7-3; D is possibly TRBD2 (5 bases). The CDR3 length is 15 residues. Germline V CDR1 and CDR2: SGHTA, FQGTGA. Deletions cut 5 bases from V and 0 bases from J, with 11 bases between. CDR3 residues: CASSPPGSSYNEQFF. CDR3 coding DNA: TGTGCCAGCAGCCCCCCTGGGAGCTCCTACAATGAGCAGTTCTTC.

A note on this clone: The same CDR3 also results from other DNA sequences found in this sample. The chain's CDR3 is CASSLGLAGGQETQYF. CDR3 bases: TGCGCCAGCAGCTTGGGGCTAGCGGGAGGGCAAGAGACCCAGTACTTC. The chain is built from TRBV5-1 and TRBJ2-5; 12 bases agree with TRBD2. The CDR3 consists of 16 residues. Germline assignment: CDR1 SGHRS and CDR2 YFSETQ. Trimming took 0 bases from V and 2 from J; bases not matched to a gene: 2.

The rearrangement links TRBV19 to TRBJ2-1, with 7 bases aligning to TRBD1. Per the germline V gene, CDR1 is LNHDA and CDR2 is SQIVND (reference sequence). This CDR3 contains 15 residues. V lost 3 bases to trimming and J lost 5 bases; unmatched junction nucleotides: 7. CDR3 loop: CASSIRQGVDNEQFF. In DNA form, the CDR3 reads TGTGCCAGTAGTATCCGACAGGGTGTGGACAATGAGCAGTTCTTC.

The CDR3 sequence: CASAPGDRAYEQYF. The DNA for the CDR3 is TGTGCCAGTGCCCCAGGGGACAGAGCCTACGAGCAGTACTTC. The J gene is TRBJ2-7, the V gene TRBV19; 7 nucleotides line up with TRBD1. J gave up 2 bases and V 8 bases, and 9 bases lay outside the gene matches. There are 14 residues in the CDR3. CDR1 is LNHDA and CDR2 is SQIVND in the germline V gene (reference sequence).

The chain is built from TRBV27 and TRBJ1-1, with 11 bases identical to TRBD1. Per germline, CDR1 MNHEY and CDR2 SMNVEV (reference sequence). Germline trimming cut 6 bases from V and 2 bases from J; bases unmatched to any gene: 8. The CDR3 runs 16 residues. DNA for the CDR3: TGTGCCAGCAGCGAAAGGACAGGGGGCGGTAACACTGAAGCTTTCTTT. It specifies CASSERTGGGNTEAFF.